The rows below give T cell receptor beta chains drawn from one sample of a study of blood T cell repertoires in COVID-19. Sequenced by immunoSEQ multiplex PCR; TCRdb stores in-frame clones only, minus some. The sample carries hundreds of thousands of clones, 70% to 90% recorded once. Sequenced input: peripheral blood. These receptors were obtained from a woman in her twenties or thirties with active or convalescent COVID-19. CDR3s include the opening cysteine and the closing phenylalanine or tryptophan. Each record gives: J gene, V gene, D gene, clone size, CDR3 DNA, CDR3 protein. The D gene is left open where the match is weak. Expanded clones get a size class; other rows say once, few or many, or leave the size out.

j_call: TRBJ2-5
v_call: TRBV12-5
d_call: -
clone_size: -
cdr3_nt: TGTGCTAGTGGTTTGGCCACCAAAATAGCGACTCAAGAGACCCAGTACTTC
cdr3_aa: CASGLATKIATQETQYF

j_call: TRBJ2-1
v_call: TRBV4-1
d_call: -
clone_size: few
cdr3_nt: TGCGCCAGCAGCCAACTCGGCGCGGGACCTTACAATGAGCAGTTCTTC
cdr3_aa: CASSQLGAGPYNEQFF

j_call: TRBJ2-7
v_call: TRBV20-1
d_call: -
clone_size: -
cdr3_nt: TGCAGTGCTCTCGGTTCCTACGAGCAGTACTTC
cdr3_aa: CSALGSYEQYF

j_call: TRBJ2-1
v_call: TRBV15
d_call: TRBD2
clone_size: -
cdr3_nt: TGTGCCACCAGTATACCCGGGGGGGCAGCCTACAATGAGCAGTTCTTC
cdr3_aa: CATSIPGGAAYNEQFF

j_call: TRBJ2-2
v_call: TRBV19
d_call: -
clone_size: -
cdr3_nt: TGTGCCAGTAGGGCGGGCCACACCGGGGAGCTGTTTTTT
cdr3_aa: CASRAGHTGELFF

j_call: TRBJ1-5
v_call: TRBV11-2
d_call: -
clone_size: few
cdr3_nt: TGTGCCAGCAGCCCCCGGGAAGGTCAGCCCCAGCATTTT
cdr3_aa: CASSPREGQPQHF

j_call: TRBJ2-3
v_call: TRBV5-6
d_call: TRBD2
clone_size: -
cdr3_nt: TGTGCCAGCAGCTTGGTGACTAGCGGCAGCACAGATACGCAGTATTTT
cdr3_aa: CASSLVTSGSTDTQYF

j_call: TRBJ2-7
v_call: TRBV19
d_call: -
clone_size: -
cdr3_nt: TGTGCCAGTAGTATAGATGGAGGAAACTACGAGCAGTACTTC
cdr3_aa: CASSIDGGNYEQYF

j_call: TRBJ2-7
v_call: TRBV7-9
d_call: -
clone_size: -
cdr3_nt: TGTGCCAGCAGCTTAGTATCGGGCTACGAGCAGTACTTC
cdr3_aa: CASSLVSGYEQYF

j_call: TRBJ2-3
v_call: TRBV3-1/TRBV3-2
d_call: TRBD2
clone_size: -
cdr3_nt: TGTGCCAGCAGCCAAGATTGGGCTACTAGCGGGATAACGAGCACAGATACGCAGTATTTT
cdr3_aa: CASSQDWATSGITSTDTQYF

j_call: TRBJ2-2
v_call: TRBV5-1
d_call: TRBD2
clone_size: -
cdr3_nt: TGCGCCAGCAGCTTAAGCGGGGGCACCGGGGAGCTGTTTTTT
cdr3_aa: CASSLSGGTGELFF

j_call: TRBJ1-1
v_call: TRBV6-6
d_call: TRBD1
clone_size: -
cdr3_nt: TGTGCCAGCAGTTACACAGGGGAGGTTTCTGAAGCTTTCTTT
cdr3_aa: CASSYTGEVSEAFF

j_call: TRBJ2-1
v_call: TRBV5-1
d_call: TRBD2
clone_size: -
cdr3_nt: TGCGCCAGCAGCTTGTACCTAGCGGGAGACAATGAGCAGTTCTTC
cdr3_aa: CASSLYLAGDNEQFF

j_call: TRBJ2-5
v_call: TRBV7-9
d_call: -
clone_size: -
cdr3_nt: TGTGCCAGCAGCCAGGGACTCCCTGGGAGGGAGACCCAGTACTTC
cdr3_aa: CASSQGLPGRETQYF

j_call: TRBJ1-5
v_call: TRBV19
d_call: -
clone_size: -
cdr3_nt: TGTGCCAGTAGGCTACAGGGATATGGCAATCAGCCCCAGCATTTT
cdr3_aa: CASRLQGYGNQPQHF

j_call: TRBJ1-6
v_call: TRBV5-1
d_call: TRBD1
clone_size: -
cdr3_nt: TGCGCCAGCAGCGCCGGGACAGGGAAATCACCCCTCCACTTT
cdr3_aa: CASSAGTGKSPLHF

j_call: TRBJ1-2
v_call: TRBV28
d_call: TRBD1
clone_size: -
cdr3_nt: TGTGCCAGCAGTATCTCACAGGGGCTCCTTGGCTATGGCTACACCTTC
cdr3_aa: CASSISQGLLGYGYTF

j_call: TRBJ1-1
v_call: TRBV3-1/TRBV3-2
d_call: -
clone_size: -
cdr3_nt: TGTGCCAGCAGCCAACGGGACTTGAACACTGAAGCTTTCTTT
cdr3_aa: CASSQRDLNTEAFF

j_call: TRBJ2-3
v_call: TRBV4-1
d_call: TRBD2
clone_size: once
cdr3_nt: TGCGCCAGCAGCCAAGTTCCAGCGGGGAGCACAGATACGCAGTATTTT
cdr3_aa: CASSQVPAGSTDTQYF

j_call: TRBJ1-3
v_call: TRBV21-1
d_call: -
clone_size: few
cdr3_nt: TGTGCCAGCAGCAAAAGGCGGTCTGGAAACACCATATATTTT
cdr3_aa: CASSKRRSGNTIYF

j_call: TRBJ2-1
v_call: TRBV6-1
d_call: TRBD2
clone_size: -
cdr3_nt: TGTGCCAGCAGTGATAGCGGGGGCAATGAGCAGTTCTTC
cdr3_aa: CASSDSGGNEQFF

j_call: TRBJ2-7
v_call: TRBV27
d_call: TRBD2
clone_size: -
cdr3_nt: TGTGCCAGCAGTTTAATAGGACTAGCGGGACTTTATGAGCAGTACTTC
cdr3_aa: CASSLIGLAGLYEQYF

j_call: TRBJ2-1
v_call: TRBV27
d_call: -
clone_size: -
cdr3_nt: TGTGCCAGCAGTTTATCCGAGGGTGAGCAGTTCTTC
cdr3_aa: CASSLSEGEQFF

j_call: TRBJ2-7
v_call: TRBV24-1
d_call: TRBD2
clone_size: -
cdr3_nt: TGTGCCACCAGCCCTAGCGGGGGAGGCTACGAGCAGTACTTC
cdr3_aa: CATSPSGGGYEQYF

j_call: TRBJ2-1
v_call: TRBV27
d_call: TRBD1
clone_size: -
cdr3_nt: TGTGCCAGCAGTCCCGGGACAGGGGGAAATGAGCAGTTCTTC
cdr3_aa: CASSPGTGGNEQFF

j_call: TRBJ1-2
v_call: TRBV15
d_call: -
clone_size: -
cdr3_nt: TGTGCCACCAGCAGAGACCTGACAGATACCTACACCTTC
cdr3_aa: CATSRDLTDTYTF

j_call: TRBJ2-7
v_call: TRBV18
d_call: -
clone_size: -
cdr3_nt: TGTGCCAGCTCCCAGACAGTTTCCTACGAGCAGTACTTC
cdr3_aa: CASSQTVSYEQYF

j_call: TRBJ2-5
v_call: TRBV9
d_call: TRBD2
clone_size: once
cdr3_nt: TGTGCCAGCAGCGTAGCGGGGGGGCCAGGAGAGACCCAGTACTTC
cdr3_aa: CASSVAGGPGETQYF

j_call: TRBJ1-5
v_call: TRBV19
d_call: -
clone_size: -
cdr3_nt: TGTGCCAGTAGTACCACTGAGGGCCAGCCCCAGCATTTT
cdr3_aa: CASSTTEGQPQHF

j_call: TRBJ1-1
v_call: TRBV7-2
d_call: -
clone_size: -
cdr3_nt: TGTGCCAGCAGCTTATGGGGGGAAACTGAAGCTTTCTTT
cdr3_aa: CASSLWGETEAFF

j_call: TRBJ1-2
v_call: TRBV30
d_call: TRBD1
clone_size: -
cdr3_nt: TGTGCCTGGAGTTCTCAGGGGGCCGGAGGCTACACCTTC
cdr3_aa: CAWSSQGAGGYTF

j_call: TRBJ1-1
v_call: TRBV19
d_call: -
clone_size: -
cdr3_nt: TGTGCCAGCCAACTACAGAACACTGAAGCTTTCTTT
cdr3_aa: CASQLQNTEAFF

j_call: TRBJ2-3
v_call: TRBV6-1
d_call: TRBD2
clone_size: -
cdr3_nt: TGTGCCAGCAGTGAACTAGCGGGGGGAAAAGATACGCAGTATTTT
cdr3_aa: CASSELAGGKDTQYF

j_call: TRBJ1-1
v_call: TRBV5-4
d_call: TRBD1
clone_size: -
cdr3_nt: TGTGCCAGCAGCTTGGGGACAGGGACAATGAACACTGAAGCTTTCTTT
cdr3_aa: CASSLGTGTMNTEAFF

j_call: TRBJ2-3
v_call: TRBV5-1
d_call: TRBD2
clone_size: -
cdr3_nt: TGCGCCAGCAGCTCCGGACTAGCTAGCACAGATACGCAGTATTTT
cdr3_aa: CASSSGLASTDTQYF

j_call: TRBJ1-5
v_call: TRBV19
d_call: -
clone_size: -
cdr3_nt: TGTGCCAGTAGTATGTCCAGTGATAGCAATCAGCCCCAGCATTTT
cdr3_aa: CASSMSSDSNQPQHF

j_call: TRBJ1-2
v_call: TRBV7-8
d_call: -
clone_size: -
cdr3_nt: TGTGCCAGCAGCTCGGGACAAAACTATGGCTACACCTTC
cdr3_aa: CASSSGQNYGYTF

j_call: TRBJ2-1
v_call: TRBV10-2
d_call: TRBD1
clone_size: -
cdr3_nt: TGCGCCAGCTGCCTCGGGACAGGGGATGAGCAGTTCTTC
cdr3_aa: CASCLGTGDEQFF

j_call: TRBJ1-1
v_call: TRBV5-1
d_call: -
clone_size: -
cdr3_nt: TGCGCCAGCAGCTCGGGGCGGGGGGTGAACACTGAAGCTTTCTTT
cdr3_aa: CASSSGRGVNTEAFF

j_call: TRBJ1-2
v_call: TRBV2
d_call: TRBD1
clone_size: once
cdr3_nt: TGTGCCAGCAGTGACGGACAGGGAGTAGGAGGCTACACCTTC
cdr3_aa: CASSDGQGVGGYTF

j_call: TRBJ1-1
v_call: TRBV7-9
d_call: -
clone_size: -
cdr3_nt: TGTGCCAGCAGCTTAGGAAGGGGTCTGGGGTCTGAAGCTTTCTTT
cdr3_aa: CASSLGRGLGSEAFF

j_call: TRBJ2-1
v_call: TRBV2
d_call: TRBD1
clone_size: -
cdr3_nt: TGTGCCAGCAGTCAATCGATGGACAGGGGGCCCTACAATGAGCAGTTCTTC
cdr3_aa: CASSQSMDRGPYNEQFF

j_call: TRBJ2-1
v_call: TRBV19
d_call: TRBD2
clone_size: -
cdr3_nt: TGTGCCAGTAGGGGACTAGCGGGGGGTTCCTACAATGAGCAGTTCTTC
cdr3_aa: CASRGLAGGSYNEQFF

j_call: TRBJ2-5
v_call: TRBV18
d_call: -
clone_size: -
cdr3_nt: TGTGCCACCACCAGGTCCCGGACTCAAGAGACCCAGTACTTC
cdr3_aa: CATTRSRTQETQYF

j_call: TRBJ1-3
v_call: TRBV5-1
d_call: -
clone_size: -
cdr3_nt: TGCGCCAGCAGCCCCGGGGAAGCTGGAAACACCATATATTTT
cdr3_aa: CASSPGEAGNTIYF

j_call: TRBJ2-3
v_call: TRBV21-1
d_call: -
clone_size: -
cdr3_nt: TGTGCCAGCAGCAAAGATGGGGGGTCGACGTTGGCGGATACGCAGTATTTT
cdr3_aa: CASSKDGGSTLADTQYF

j_call: TRBJ1-2
v_call: TRBV6-5
d_call: -
clone_size: -
cdr3_nt: TGTGCCAGCAACGGAGAAAACTATGGCTACACCTTC
cdr3_aa: CASNGENYGYTF

j_call: TRBJ2-5
v_call: TRBV7-9
d_call: -
clone_size: -
cdr3_nt: TGTGCCAGCAGCTTGGATCCGGGACTCACCCAAGAGACCCAGTACTTC
cdr3_aa: CASSLDPGLTQETQYF

j_call: TRBJ1-6
v_call: TRBV6-1
d_call: TRBD1
clone_size: few
cdr3_nt: TGTGCCAGCAGTGAAGCGGTAGGACAGGTCAGCTCACCCCTCCACTTT
cdr3_aa: CASSEAVGQVSSPLHF

j_call: TRBJ1-2
v_call: TRBV28
d_call: TRBD1
clone_size: -
cdr3_nt: TGTGCCAGCAGGGCCGGGACAGGCTATGGCTACACCTTC
cdr3_aa: CASRAGTGYGYTF

j_call: TRBJ1-5
v_call: TRBV11-2
d_call: -
clone_size: few
cdr3_nt: TGTGCCAGCAGCCCAGATGGGGGGGTTAGTCAGCCCCAGCATTTT
cdr3_aa: CASSPDGGVSQPQHF

j_call: TRBJ2-7
v_call: TRBV10-3
d_call: TRBD1
clone_size: -
cdr3_nt: TGTGCCATCAGTGAGTCTATAGGACAGGGGGCCTACGAGCAGTACTTC
cdr3_aa: CAISESIGQGAYEQYF